The 2 T cell receptor beta chains in this list originate from one sample, sequenced in a study of CXCR3-negative and CXCR3-positive naive CD8 T cells. Findings and limits, study-wide: Greater hydrophobicity was found in TRB CDR3s of CXCR3-positive naive cells than of CXCR3-negative naive cells.

Libraries of TRB cDNA were made by 5' RACE and carried UMIs. TCRdb re-called the 5' RACE reads, yielding one record per CDR3 amino acid sequence without DNA. The clone table shows 100,000 to 150,000 distinct CDR3 sequences, with the ten largest holding about 0.37%. Their recognized antigens are unknown. The sequenced sample consisted of naive CXCR3+ CD8+ T cells from blood. Subset specified: CD45RO-CCR7+CD27+CD95- naive CD8+ T cells expressing CXCR3 (TNR3+). The origin of the receptors is a human donor in good health. Some clones in this sample may be carry-over from other donors' samples.

This chain links TRBV29-1 with TRBJ2-1. Germline CDR1 and CDR2: SQVTM and ANQGSEA. CDR3 length: 11 amino acids. The CDR3 is CSVTENNEQFF.

The chain links TRBV28 to TRBJ1-1; TCRdb names TRBD1, which stays unverified in the absence of DNA. Germline V gene data show CDR1 as MDHEN and CDR2 as SYDVKM. The CDR3 length is 12 residues. The CDR3 spells CASTVGGLEAFF.